The text below deals with one T cell receptor beta chain. CDR1 is SNHLY, CDR2 FYNNEI, per germline. V gave up 7 bases and J gave up 6 bases, with 13 bases separating them. This CDR3 comprises 13 residues. Treatment defined: roughly 18 received Ad26.COV2.S at low or high dose, single or two shots; 5 received placebo; per-sample allocation not given. Specimen acquisition occurred on day 63 following the initial vaccine or placebo injection. Within Boston, the person who donated was an adult of 18-55 years. The data were taken from a study of Ad26.COV2.S vaccination and SARS-CoV-2 variants. Study background: Donor was one of the participants in the Ad26.COV2.S arm of the COV1001 trial.

Repertoires were generated with immunoSEQ multiplex PCR, while TCRdb's copy carries only in-frame clones and drops some. The table records some 400,000 clones, approximately 89% of them present only once. The specimen was peripheral blood, collected in a trial of Ad26.COV2.S vaccine versus placebo. The sequence derives from a person between 18 and 59 years old who received the Ad26.COV2.S COVID-19 vaccine or a placebo. The chain joins TRBV2 to TRBJ1-3; D call uncertain. In nucleotides, the CDR3 is TGTGCCAGCACCCGACTAACCTTAAACACCATATATTTT. This translates into CASTRLTLNTIYF.